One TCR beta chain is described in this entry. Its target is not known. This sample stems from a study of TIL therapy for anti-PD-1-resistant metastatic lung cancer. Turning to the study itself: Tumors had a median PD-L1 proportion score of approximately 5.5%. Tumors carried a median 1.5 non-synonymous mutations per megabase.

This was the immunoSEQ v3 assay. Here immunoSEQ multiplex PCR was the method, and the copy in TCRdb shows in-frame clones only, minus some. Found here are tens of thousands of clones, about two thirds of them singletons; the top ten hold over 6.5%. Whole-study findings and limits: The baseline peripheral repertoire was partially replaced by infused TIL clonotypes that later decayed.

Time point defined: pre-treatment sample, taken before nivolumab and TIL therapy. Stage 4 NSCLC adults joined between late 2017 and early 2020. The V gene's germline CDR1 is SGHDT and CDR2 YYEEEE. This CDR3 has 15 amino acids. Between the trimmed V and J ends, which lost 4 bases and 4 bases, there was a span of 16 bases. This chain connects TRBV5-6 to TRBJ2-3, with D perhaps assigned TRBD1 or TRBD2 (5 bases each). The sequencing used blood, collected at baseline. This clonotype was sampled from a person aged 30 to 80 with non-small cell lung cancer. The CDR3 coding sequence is TGTGCCAGCAGCCAAATCACCGGGGCGGCAGATACGCAGTATTTT. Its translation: CASSQITGAADTQYF.